Described below is a single TCR beta chain sequence and its context. Antigen unknown. This sample was taken from a study of cytomegalovirus exposure and HLA in healthy donors. TCRdb's copy holds only in-frame clones and misses some; the assay was immunoSEQ multiplex PCR. The table lists around 250,000 clones, 90% of them singletons, with around 0.34% in the top ten. Germline trimming cut 2 bases from V and 2 bases from J; bases unmatched to any gene: 8. The CDR3 is 17 residues long. Looked up from germline, CDR1 is SEHNR and CDR2 is FQNEAQ (reference sequence). Whole-study results and caveats: Subsequent analysis found a tendency for first-cohort TCR clusters to co-occur within the 95 to 150 validation repertoires. Specificity for CMV antigens was confirmed in vitro for a few of the CMV-associated chains.

The specimen sequenced was PBMCs. This chain connects TRBV7-9 to TRBJ1-1, with 10 bases that match TRBD1. The sequence was collected from a woman aged 18-35 years in good health and CMV-seronegative. The CDR3 loop reads CASSLRGTGEGNTEAFF. The CDR3 DNA reads as TGTGCCAGCAGCTTACGGGGGACAGGGGAGGGAAACACTGAAGCTTTCTTT. The full variable domain, with the rest looked up from reference TRBV7-9 and TRBJ1-1, is DTGVSQNPRHKITKRGQNVTFRCDPISEHNRLYWYRQTLGQGPEFLTYFQNEAQLEKSRLLSDRFSAERPKGSFSTLEIQRTEQGDSAMYLCASSLRGTGEGNTEAFFGQGTRLTVV.